This is a list of T cell receptor beta chains from one sample in a study of T cells in Graves' hyperthyroidism and ophthalmopathy. TCRdb re-called the multiplex PCR reads with MiXCR, one entry per CDR3 protein. The sample carries 350,000 or so distinct CDR3 sequences, 21% recorded once. Material for sequencing was blood. Receptor source: a woman aged 45-59 years with Graves' hyperthyroidism. CDR3s include the opening cysteine and the closing phenylalanine or tryptophan. Each record gives: clone size, D gene, J gene, V gene, CDR3 protein, CDR3 DNA. D genes are given only for firm matches. Only part of the rows carry a size: once, few, many, or a class if the clone is expanded.

clone size: few
D gene: .
J gene: TRBJ2-7
V gene: TRBV7-8
CDR3 protein: CASSPERASSEQYF
CDR3 DNA: TGTGCCAGCAGCCCCGAGAGGGCTAGTAGCGAGCAGTACTTC

clone size: many
D gene: .
J gene: TRBJ2-2
V gene: TRBV30
CDR3 protein: CAWRWGDTGELFF
CDR3 DNA: TGTGCCTGGCGCTGGGGGGACACCGGGGAGCTGTTTTTT

clone size: few
D gene: .
J gene: TRBJ1-1
V gene: TRBV28
CDR3 protein: CASNLSGSGTEAFF
CDR3 DNA: TGTGCCAGCAATTTAAGCGGGAGTGGCACTGAAGCTTTCTTT

clone size: many
D gene: .
J gene: TRBJ1-4
V gene: TRBV5-1
CDR3 protein: CASSLRSGATNEKLFF
CDR3 DNA: TGCGCCAGCAGCTTGCGATCAGGAGCAACTAATGAAAAACTGTTTTTT

clone size: many
D gene: .
J gene: TRBJ2-3
V gene: TRBV2
CDR3 protein: CASSLNTRGDTQYF
CDR3 DNA: TGTGCCAGCAGCCTTAATACAAGGGGAGATACGCAGTATTTT

clone size: many
D gene: TRBD1
J gene: TRBJ1-1
V gene: TRBV6-2/TRBV6-3
CDR3 protein: CASSSDRGIWDTEAFF
CDR3 DNA: TGTGCCAGCAGTTCGGACAGGGGGATATGGGACACTGAAGCTTTCTTT

clone size: many
D gene: TRBD2
J gene: TRBJ2-7
V gene: TRBV12-3/TRBV12-4
CDR3 protein: CASSFQLLAVDYEQYF
CDR3 DNA: TGTGCCAGCAGTTTTCAATTACTAGCGGTTGATTACGAGCAGTACTTC

clone size: .
D gene: .
J gene: TRBJ2-1
V gene: TRBV7-6
CDR3 protein: CASSLGSSSSYNEQFF
CDR3 DNA: TGTGCCAGCAGCTTAGGATCCTCGAGCTCCTACAATGAGCAGTTCTTC

clone size: many
D gene: .
J gene: TRBJ2-1
V gene: TRBV28
CDR3 protein: CASSPGLSGTPINEQFF
CDR3 DNA: TGTGCCAGCAGTCCCGGTCTATCGGGGACACCCATCAATGAGCAGTTCTTC

clone size: few
D gene: TRBD1
J gene: TRBJ1-2
V gene: TRBV19
CDR3 protein: CASSTRRTGRGDYTF
CDR3 DNA: TGTGCCAGTAGTACCAGAAGGACAGGCCGCGGTGACTACACCTTC

clone size: many
D gene: .
J gene: TRBJ2-2
V gene: TRBV4-1
CDR3 protein: CASSQGGGELFF
CDR3 DNA: TGCGCCAGCAGCCAAGGGGGAGGGGAGCTGTTTTTT

clone size: many
D gene: .
J gene: TRBJ1-1
V gene: TRBV6-6
CDR3 protein: CASSYGGMNTEAFF
CDR3 DNA: TGTGCCAGCAGTTACGGCGGAATGAACACTGAAGCTTTCTTT

clone size: .
D gene: TRBD2
J gene: TRBJ2-1
V gene: TRBV7-9
CDR3 protein: CASSPRRLAGVNEQFF
CDR3 DNA: TGTGCCAGCAGCCCTCGCCGACTAGCGGGGGTCAATGAGCAGTTCTTC

clone size: .
D gene: TRBD1
J gene: TRBJ1-1
V gene: TRBV27
CDR3 protein: CASSLYPDRALSNTEAFF
CDR3 DNA: TGTGCCAGCAGTTTATACCCCGACAGGGCTTTATCTAACACTGAAGCTTTCTTT

clone size: many
D gene: TRBD1
J gene: TRBJ2-5
V gene: TRBV5-1
CDR3 protein: CASSLEGQQETQYF
CDR3 DNA: TGCGCCAGCAGCTTGGAGGGACAGCAAGAGACCCAGTACTTC

clone size: many
D gene: TRBD2
J gene: TRBJ2-5
V gene: TRBV3-1
CDR3 protein: CASSLSSGTRTRETQYF
CDR3 DNA: TGTGCCAGCAGCCTGTCTTCGGGGACTAGGACCCGCGAGACCCAGTACTTC

clone size: .
D gene: TRBD2
J gene: TRBJ2-3
V gene: TRBV4-1
CDR3 protein: CASSHFERGSSTDTQYF
CDR3 DNA: TGCGCCAGCAGCCACTTCGAGCGGGGGTCTAGCACAGATACGCAGTATTTT

clone size: many
D gene: .
J gene: TRBJ1-1
V gene: TRBV6-2/TRBV6-3
CDR3 protein: CASSYSESNTEAFF
CDR3 DNA: TGTGCCAGCAGTTACTCGGAGTCGAACACTGAAGCTTTCTTT

clone size: many
D gene: TRBD1
J gene: TRBJ2-7
V gene: TRBV18
CDR3 protein: CASSPYPGTGSYEQYF
CDR3 DNA: TGTGCCAGCTCACCATACCCGGGGACAGGGTCTTACGAGCAGTACTTC

clone size: .
D gene: .
J gene: TRBJ2-3
V gene: TRBV27
CDR3 protein: CASRNNTILGFVDTQYF
CDR3 DNA: TGTGCCAGCAGAAACAATACAATTCTCGGGTTCGTAGATACGCAGTATTTT

clone size: many
D gene: .
J gene: TRBJ2-5
V gene: TRBV7-3
CDR3 protein: CASSMTTAETQYF
CDR3 DNA: TGTGCCAGCAGCATGACAACTGCGGAGACCCAGTACTTC

clone size: few
D gene: .
J gene: TRBJ1-1
V gene: TRBV5-8
CDR3 protein: CASSSSDRMNTEAFF
CDR3 DNA: TGTGCCAGCAGCTCCAGCGACAGGATGAACACTGAAGCTTTCTTT